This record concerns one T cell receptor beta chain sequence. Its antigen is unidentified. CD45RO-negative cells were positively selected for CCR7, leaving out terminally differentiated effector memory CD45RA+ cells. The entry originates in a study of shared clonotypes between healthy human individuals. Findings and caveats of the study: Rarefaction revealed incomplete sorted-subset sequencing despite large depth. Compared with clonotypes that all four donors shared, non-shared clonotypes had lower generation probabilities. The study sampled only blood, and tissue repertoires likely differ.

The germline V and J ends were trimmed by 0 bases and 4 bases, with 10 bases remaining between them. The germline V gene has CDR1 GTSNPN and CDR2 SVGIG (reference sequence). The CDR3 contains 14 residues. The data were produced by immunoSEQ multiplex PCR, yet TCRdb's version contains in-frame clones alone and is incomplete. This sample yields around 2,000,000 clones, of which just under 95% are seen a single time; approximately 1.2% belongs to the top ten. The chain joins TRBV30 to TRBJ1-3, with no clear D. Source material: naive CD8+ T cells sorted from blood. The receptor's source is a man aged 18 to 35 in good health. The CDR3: CAWSVQNSGNTIYF. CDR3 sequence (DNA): TGTGCCTGGAGTGTACAGAATTCCGGAAACACCATATATTTT.